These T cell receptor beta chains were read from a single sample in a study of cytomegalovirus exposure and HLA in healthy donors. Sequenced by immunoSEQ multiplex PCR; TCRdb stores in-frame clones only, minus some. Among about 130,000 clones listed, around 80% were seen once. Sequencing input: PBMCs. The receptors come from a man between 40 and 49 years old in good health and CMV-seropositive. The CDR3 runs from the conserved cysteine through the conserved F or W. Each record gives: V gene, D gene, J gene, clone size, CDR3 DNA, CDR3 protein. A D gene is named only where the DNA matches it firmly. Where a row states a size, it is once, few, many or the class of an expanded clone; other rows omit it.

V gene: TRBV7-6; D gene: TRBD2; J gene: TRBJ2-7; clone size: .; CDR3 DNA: TGTGCCAGCAGCCCCGGGACTAGCGGGGAGGTTTATTACGAGCAGTACTTC; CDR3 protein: CASSPGTSGEVYYEQYF
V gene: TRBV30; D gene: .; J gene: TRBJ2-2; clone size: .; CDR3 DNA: TGTGCCTGGAGTATGCCGGGTTCACCGTCGAACACCGGGGAGCTGTTTTTT; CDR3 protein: CAWSMPGSPSNTGELFF
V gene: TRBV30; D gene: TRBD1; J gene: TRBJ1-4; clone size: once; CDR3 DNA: TGTGCCTGGACAGGGGGGATGGTTCATGAAAAACTGTTTTTT; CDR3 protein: CAWTGGMVHEKLFF
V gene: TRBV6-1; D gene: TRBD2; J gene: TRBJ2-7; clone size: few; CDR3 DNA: TGTGCCAGCAGTGACCCATCTAGCGGGAGTATCGACTACGAGCAGTACTTC; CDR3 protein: CASSDPSSGSIDYEQYF
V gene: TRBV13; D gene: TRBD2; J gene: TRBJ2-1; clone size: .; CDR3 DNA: TGTGCCAGCGCTCAGCGGGAGAGGTCCTACAATGAGCAGTTCTTC; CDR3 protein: CASAQRERSYNEQFF
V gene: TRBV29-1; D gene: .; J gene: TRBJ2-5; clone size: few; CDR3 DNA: TGCAGCGTTTCTAGGACTAACCAAGAGACCCAGTACTTC; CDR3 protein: CSVSRTNQETQYF
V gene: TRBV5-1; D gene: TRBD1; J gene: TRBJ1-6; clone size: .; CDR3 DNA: TGCGCCAGCAGCTTGGGACAGGGGGCTTCACCCCTCCACTTT; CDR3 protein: CASSLGQGASPLHF
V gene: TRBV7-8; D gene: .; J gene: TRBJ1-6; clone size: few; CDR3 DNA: TGTGCCAGCAGCTTAGGGGCAGGCCGGGGTTCACCCCTCCACTTT; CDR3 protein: CASSLGAGRGSPLHF
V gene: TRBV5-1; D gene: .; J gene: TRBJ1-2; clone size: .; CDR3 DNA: TGCGCCAGCAGCTTGGATCTGGGGCAGGTCTATGGCTACACCTTC; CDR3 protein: CASSLDLGQVYGYTF
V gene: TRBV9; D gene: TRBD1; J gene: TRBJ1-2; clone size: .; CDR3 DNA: TGTGCCAGCAGCGTAGGGGCAGGGGGCGTGAATGGCTACACCTTC; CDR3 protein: CASSVGAGGVNGYTF